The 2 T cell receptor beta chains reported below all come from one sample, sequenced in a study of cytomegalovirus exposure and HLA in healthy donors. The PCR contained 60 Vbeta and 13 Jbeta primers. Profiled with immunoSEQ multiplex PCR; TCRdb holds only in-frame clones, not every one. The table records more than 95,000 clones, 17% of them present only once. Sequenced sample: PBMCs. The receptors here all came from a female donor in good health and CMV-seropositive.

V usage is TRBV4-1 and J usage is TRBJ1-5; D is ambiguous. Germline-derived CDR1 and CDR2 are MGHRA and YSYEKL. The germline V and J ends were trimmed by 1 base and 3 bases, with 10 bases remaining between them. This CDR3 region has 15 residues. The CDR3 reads CASSQVAFVNQPQHF. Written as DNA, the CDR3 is TGCGCCAGCAGCCAAGTTGCGTTTGTCAATCAGCCCCAGCATTTT.

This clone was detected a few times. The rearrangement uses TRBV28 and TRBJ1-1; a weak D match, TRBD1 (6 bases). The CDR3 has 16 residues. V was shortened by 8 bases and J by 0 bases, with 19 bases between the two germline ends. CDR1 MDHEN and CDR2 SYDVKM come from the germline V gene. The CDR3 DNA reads TGTGCCAGCGAGGGGGACAACCCTCGAATGAACACTGAAGCTTTCTTT. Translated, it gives CASEGDNPRMNTEAFF.